Shown below are 6 T cell receptor beta chains from a single sample sequenced in a study of blood T cell repertoires in COVID-19 (dated by TCRdb to 2020 to 2022). The library was made by the immunoSEQ multiplex PCR assay. Drawn from immuneACCESS, this table holds only the in-frame rearrangements with V and J called that TCRdb kept. Clones are partly lost; checked studies trace under half to an unresolved V gene and leave the rest unexplained. The sample data list about 250,000 clones, and about 82% of these were observed just once. Jointly, the top ten make up around 9.8% of the sample. Material for sequencing was PBMCs or T cells enriched from blood (not recorded which). These receptors were collected from a woman in her fifties or sixties with acute COVID-19.

V is TRBV3-1 (or the pseudogene TRBV3-2) and J is TRBJ2-5; 10 positions agree with TRBD2. The CDR3 loop spans 13 amino acids. Germline CDR1 and CDR2: LGHDT and YNNKEL (reference sequence). The J segment lost 5 bases and the V segment lost 4 bases, leaving 1 base of the junction unmatched. The chain's CDR3 is CASSRGLAETQYF. CDR3 sequence (DNA): TGTGCCAGCAGCCGGGGACTAGCGGAGACCCAGTACTTC.

In DNA, the CDR3 is TGCGCCAGCAGCTTGCCGGGGGGTCAGACAGATACGCAGTATTTT. It translates to CASSLPGGQTDTQYF. The chain is built from TRBV5-1 and TRBJ2-3; 7 positions agree with TRBD2. Unmatched junction bases numbered 5, after V lost 1 base and J lost 3 bases. CDR3 length equals 15 residues. In germline, CDR1 is SGHRS, CDR2 YFSETQ.

The J gene is TRBJ2-2, the V gene TRBV4-2, with 15 bases matching TRBD2. The CDR3 is 17 residues long. V shed 0 bases and J 5 bases; nucleotides not matched to a gene: 1. Germline CDR1 and CDR2: LGHNA and YNFKEQ. Here the CDR3 reads CASSQEGLAGGTGELFF. CDR3 nucleotide sequence: TGTGCCAGCAGCCAAGAGGGACTAGCGGGGGGAACCGGGGAGCTGTTTTTT.

CDR3 in amino acids: CASSSTGFQETQYF. The CDR3 nucleotides are TGTGCCAGCAGCTCGACAGGGTTTCAAGAGACCCAGTACTTC. The rearrangement joins TRBV7-9 to TRBJ2-5; TRBD1 matches at 7 bases. The junction had 4 bases not matched to a gene; V was cut back by 4 bases and J by 2 bases. This CDR3 is 14 amino acids long. The germline V gene has CDR1 SEHNR and CDR2 FQNEAQ (reference sequence).

The V and J genes are TRBV6-2 or TRBV6-3 and TRBJ1-2; TRBD1 agrees at 7 bases. Per the germline V gene, CDR1 is MNHEY and CDR2 is SVGEGT. CDR3 length: 15 residues. V was clipped by 2 bases and J by 4 bases; unmatched bases: 7. CDR3 region: CASSYDGTELYGYTF. The CDR3 DNA reads TGTGCCAGCAGTTACGATGGGACAGAGCTCTATGGCTACACCTTC.

The rearrangement links TRBV20-1 to TRBJ2-7; D remains unclear. Germline V lookup: CDR1 DFQATT, CDR2 SNEGSKA (reference sequence). V lost 4 bases and J 3 bases, leaving 7 bases between the germline ends. The CDR3 totals 11 residues. The CDR3, as DNA: TGCAGTGCTAAGCATTACTACGAGCAGTACTTC. Its protein is CSAKHYYEQYF.